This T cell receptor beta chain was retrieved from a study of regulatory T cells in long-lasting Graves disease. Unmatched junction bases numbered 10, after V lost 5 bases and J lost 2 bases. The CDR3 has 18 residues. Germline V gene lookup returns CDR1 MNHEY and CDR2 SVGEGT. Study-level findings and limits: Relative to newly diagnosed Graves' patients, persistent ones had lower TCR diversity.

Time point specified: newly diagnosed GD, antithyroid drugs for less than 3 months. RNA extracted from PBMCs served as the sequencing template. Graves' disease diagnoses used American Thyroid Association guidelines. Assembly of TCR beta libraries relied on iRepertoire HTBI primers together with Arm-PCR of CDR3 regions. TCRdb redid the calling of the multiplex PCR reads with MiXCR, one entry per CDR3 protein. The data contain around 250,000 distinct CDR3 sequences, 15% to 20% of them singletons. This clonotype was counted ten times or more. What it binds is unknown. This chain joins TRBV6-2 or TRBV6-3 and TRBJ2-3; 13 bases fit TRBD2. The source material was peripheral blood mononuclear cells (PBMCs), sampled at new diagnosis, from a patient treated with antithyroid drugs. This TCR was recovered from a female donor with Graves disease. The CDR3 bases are TGTGCCAGCAGTACTCGACTAGCGGGAGGTGTCCTCACAGATACGCAGTATTTT. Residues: CASSTRLAGGVLTDTQYF.